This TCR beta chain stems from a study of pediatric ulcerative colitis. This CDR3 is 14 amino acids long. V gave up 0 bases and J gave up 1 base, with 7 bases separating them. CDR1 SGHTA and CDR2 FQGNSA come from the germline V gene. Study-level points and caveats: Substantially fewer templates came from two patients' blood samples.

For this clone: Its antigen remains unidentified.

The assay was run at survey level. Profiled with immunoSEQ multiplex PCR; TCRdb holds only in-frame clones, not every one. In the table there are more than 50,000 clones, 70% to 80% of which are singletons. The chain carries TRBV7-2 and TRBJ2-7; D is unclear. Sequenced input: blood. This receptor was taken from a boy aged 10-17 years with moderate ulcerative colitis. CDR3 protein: CASSLAPESYEQYF. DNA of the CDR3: TGTGCCAGCAGCTTAGCGCCCGAGTCCTACGAGCAGTACTTC.